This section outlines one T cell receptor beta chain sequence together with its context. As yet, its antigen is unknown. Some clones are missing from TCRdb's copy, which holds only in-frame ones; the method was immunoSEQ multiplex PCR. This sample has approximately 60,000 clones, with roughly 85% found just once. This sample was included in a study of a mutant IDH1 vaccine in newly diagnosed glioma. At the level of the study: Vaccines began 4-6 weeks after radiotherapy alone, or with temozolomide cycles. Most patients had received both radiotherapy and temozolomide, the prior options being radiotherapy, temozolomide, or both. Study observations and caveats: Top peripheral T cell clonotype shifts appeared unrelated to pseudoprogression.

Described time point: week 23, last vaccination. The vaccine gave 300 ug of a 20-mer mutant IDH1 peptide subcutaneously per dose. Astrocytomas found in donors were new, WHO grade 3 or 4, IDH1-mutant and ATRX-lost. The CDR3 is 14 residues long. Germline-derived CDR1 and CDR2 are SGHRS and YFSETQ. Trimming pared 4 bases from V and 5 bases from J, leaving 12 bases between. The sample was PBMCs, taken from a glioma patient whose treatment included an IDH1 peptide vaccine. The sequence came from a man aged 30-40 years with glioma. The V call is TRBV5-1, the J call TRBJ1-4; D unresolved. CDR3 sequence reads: CASSVGPVNEKLFF. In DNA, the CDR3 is TGCGCCAGCAGCGTGGGTCCCGTAAATGAAAAACTGTTTTTT.